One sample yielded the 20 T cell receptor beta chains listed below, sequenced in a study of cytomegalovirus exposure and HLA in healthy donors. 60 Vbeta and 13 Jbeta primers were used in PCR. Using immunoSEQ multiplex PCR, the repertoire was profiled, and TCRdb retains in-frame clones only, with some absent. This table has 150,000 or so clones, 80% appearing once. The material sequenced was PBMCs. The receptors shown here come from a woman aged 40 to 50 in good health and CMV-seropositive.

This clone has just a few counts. The CDR3 sequence: CASSLGLADHEQFF. In DNA form, the CDR3 reads TGTGCCAGCAGCCTGGGACTAGCGGACCATGAGCAGTTCTTC. V usage is TRBV11-3 and J usage is TRBJ2-1; 11 bases are a match to TRBD2. J was trimmed by 8 bases and V by 5 bases; bases with no gene match: 5. The CDR3 is made up of 14 amino acids. Germline CDR1 is SGHNT and CDR2 is YENEEA.

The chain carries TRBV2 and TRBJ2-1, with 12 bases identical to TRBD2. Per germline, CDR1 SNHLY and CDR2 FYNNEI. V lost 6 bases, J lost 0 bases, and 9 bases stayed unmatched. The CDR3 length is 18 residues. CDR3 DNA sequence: TGTGCCAGCAGCGCTGGGACTAGCGGGTGGAGCTCCTACAATGAGCAGTTCTTC. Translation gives CASSAGTSGWSSYNEQFF.

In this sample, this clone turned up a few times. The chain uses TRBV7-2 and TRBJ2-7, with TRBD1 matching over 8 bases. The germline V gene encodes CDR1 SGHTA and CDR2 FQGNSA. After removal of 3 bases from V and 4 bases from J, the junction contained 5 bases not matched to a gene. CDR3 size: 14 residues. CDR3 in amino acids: CASSFSRGRYEQYF. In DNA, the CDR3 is TGTGCCAGCAGCTTTTCCAGGGGGCGGTACGAGCAGTACTTC.

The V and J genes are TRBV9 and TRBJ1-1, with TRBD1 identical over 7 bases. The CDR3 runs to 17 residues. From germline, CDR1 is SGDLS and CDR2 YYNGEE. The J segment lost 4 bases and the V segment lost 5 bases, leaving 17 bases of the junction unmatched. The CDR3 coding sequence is TGTGCCAGCAGTGATGAAAAAGGGGGCTCAGGGGGCACTGAAGCTTTCTTT. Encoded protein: CASSDEKGGSGGTEAFF.

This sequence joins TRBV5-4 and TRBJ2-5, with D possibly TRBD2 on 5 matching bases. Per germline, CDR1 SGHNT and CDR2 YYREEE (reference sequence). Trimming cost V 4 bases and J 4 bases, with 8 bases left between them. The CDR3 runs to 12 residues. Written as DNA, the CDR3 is TGTGCCAGCAGCCCCGCGGGAGAGACCCAGTACTTC. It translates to CASSPAGETQYF. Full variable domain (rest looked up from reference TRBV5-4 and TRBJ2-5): ETGVTQSPTHLIKTRGQQVTLRCSSQSGHNTVSWYQQALGQGPQFIFQYYREEENGRGNFPPRFSGLQFPNYSSELNVNALELDDSALYLCASSPAGETQYFGPGTRLLVL.

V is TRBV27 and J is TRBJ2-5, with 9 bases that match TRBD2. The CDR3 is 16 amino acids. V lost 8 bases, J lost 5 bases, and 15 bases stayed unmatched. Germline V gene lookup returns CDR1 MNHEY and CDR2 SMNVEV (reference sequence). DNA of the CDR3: TGTGCCAGCCGACCTTCGGTAGCGGGAGTTTTTGAGACCCAGTACTTC. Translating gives CASRPSVAGVFETQYF.

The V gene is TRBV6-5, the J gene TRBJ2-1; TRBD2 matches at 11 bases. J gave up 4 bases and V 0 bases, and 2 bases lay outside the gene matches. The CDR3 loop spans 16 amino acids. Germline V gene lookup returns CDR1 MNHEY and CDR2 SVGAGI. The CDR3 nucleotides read TGTGCCAGCAGTTACTCTGTAGCGGGAGGGTACAATGAGCAGTTCTTC. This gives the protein CASSYSVAGGYNEQFF.

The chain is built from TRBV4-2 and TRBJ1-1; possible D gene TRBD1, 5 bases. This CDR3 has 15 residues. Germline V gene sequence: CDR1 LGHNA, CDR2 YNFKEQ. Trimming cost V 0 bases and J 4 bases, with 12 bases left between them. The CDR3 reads CASSQEGPASTEAFF. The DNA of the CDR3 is TGTGCCAGCAGCCAAGAGGGGCCAGCCTCCACTGAAGCTTTCTTT.

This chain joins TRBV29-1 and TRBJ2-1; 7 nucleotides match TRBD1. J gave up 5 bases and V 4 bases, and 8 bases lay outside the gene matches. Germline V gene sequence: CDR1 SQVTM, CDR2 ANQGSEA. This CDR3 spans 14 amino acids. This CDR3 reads CSVASRDRHNEQFF. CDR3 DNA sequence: TGCAGCGTTGCATCCCGGGACAGACACAATGAGCAGTTCTTC.

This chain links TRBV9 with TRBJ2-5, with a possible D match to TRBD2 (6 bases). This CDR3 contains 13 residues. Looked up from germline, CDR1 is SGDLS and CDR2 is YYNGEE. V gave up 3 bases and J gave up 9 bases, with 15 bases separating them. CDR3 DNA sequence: TGTGCCAGCAGCGCTCCGGGACTCCTACCCCAGTACTTC. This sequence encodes CASSAPGLLPQYF.

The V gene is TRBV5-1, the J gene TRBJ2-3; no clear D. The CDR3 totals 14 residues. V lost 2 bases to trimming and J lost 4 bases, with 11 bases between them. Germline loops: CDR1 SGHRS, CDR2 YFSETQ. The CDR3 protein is CASSFESLPDTQYF. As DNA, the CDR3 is TGCGCCAGCAGCTTTGAGAGTCTGCCAGATACGCAGTATTTT.

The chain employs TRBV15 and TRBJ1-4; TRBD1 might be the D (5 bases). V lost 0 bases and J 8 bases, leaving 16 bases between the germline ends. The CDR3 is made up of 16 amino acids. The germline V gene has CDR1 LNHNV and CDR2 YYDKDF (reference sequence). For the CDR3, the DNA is TGTGCCACCAGCAGAGATTTTATGGGGGGAAGAGAAAAACTGTTTTTT. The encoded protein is CATSRDFMGGREKLFF. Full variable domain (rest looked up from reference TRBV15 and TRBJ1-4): DAMVIQNPRYQVTQFGKPVTLSCSQTLNHNVMYWYQQKSSQAPKLLFHYYDKDFNNEADTPDNFQSRRPNTSFCFLDIRSPGLGDTAMYLCATSRDFMGGREKLFFGSGTQLSVL.

The CDR3 coding sequence is TGTGCCAGCAGCTGGACTAGCGCTGAGCAGTTCTTC. As protein: CASSWTSAEQFF. The chain recombines TRBV11-2 with TRBJ2-1; 9 nucleotides agree with TRBD2. Unmatched junction bases numbered 1, after V lost 4 bases and J lost 9 bases. The CDR3 spans 12 residues. Germline-derived CDR1 and CDR2 are SGHAT and FQNNGV.

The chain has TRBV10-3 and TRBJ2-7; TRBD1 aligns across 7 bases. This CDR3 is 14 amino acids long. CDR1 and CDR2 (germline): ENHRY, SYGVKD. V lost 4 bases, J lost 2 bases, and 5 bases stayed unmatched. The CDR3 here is CAISVGTATYEQYF. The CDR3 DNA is TGTGCCATCAGTGTGGGGACAGCAACCTACGAGCAGTACTTC.

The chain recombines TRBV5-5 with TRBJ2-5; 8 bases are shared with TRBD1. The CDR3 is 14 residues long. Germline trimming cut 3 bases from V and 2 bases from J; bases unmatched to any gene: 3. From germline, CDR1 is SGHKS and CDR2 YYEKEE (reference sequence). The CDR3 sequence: CASSWTGKQETQYF. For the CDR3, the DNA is TGTGCCAGCAGCTGGACAGGGAAACAAGAGACCCAGTACTTC.

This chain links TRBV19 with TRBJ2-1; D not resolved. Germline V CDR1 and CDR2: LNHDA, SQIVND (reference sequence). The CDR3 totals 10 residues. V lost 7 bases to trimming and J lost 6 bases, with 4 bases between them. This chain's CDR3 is CASTGNEQFF. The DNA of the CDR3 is TGTGCCAGTACGGGCAATGAGCAGTTCTTC.

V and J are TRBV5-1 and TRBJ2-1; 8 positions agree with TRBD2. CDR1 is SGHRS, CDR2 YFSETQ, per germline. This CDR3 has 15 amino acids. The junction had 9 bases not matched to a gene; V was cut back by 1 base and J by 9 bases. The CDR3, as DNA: TGCGCCAGCAGCTTGACGACGGGAGGGCCAAGTGAGCAGTTCTTC. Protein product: CASSLTTGGPSEQFF.

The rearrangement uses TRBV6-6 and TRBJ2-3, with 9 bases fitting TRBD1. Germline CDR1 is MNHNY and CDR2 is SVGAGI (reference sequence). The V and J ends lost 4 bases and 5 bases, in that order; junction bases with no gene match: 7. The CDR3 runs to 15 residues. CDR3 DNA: TGTGCCAGCAGTTTACGACAGGGGGTCGGAGATACGCAGTATTTT. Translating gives CASSLRQGVGDTQYF.

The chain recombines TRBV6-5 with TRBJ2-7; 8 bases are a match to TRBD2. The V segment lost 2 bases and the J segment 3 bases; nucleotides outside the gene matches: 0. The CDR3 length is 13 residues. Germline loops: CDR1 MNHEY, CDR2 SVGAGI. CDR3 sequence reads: CASSYREGYEQYF. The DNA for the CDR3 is TGTGCCAGCAGTTACCGGGAGGGCTACGAGCAGTACTTC.

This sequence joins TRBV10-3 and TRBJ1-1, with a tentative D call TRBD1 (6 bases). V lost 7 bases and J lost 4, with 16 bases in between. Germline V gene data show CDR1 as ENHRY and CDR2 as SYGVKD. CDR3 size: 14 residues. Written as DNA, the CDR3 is TGTGCCATCACCCCAGGGGCAAAGGGCACTGAAGCTTTCTTT. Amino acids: CAITPGAKGTEAFF.